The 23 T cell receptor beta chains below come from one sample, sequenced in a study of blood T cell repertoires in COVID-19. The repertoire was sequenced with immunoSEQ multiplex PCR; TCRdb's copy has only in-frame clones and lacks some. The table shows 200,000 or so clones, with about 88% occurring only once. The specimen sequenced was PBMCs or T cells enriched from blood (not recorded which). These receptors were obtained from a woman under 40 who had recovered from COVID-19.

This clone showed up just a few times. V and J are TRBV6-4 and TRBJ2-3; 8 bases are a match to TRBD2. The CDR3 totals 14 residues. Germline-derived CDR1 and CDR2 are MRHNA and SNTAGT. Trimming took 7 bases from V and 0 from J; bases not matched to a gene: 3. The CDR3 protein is CASKAGASTDTQYF. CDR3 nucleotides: TGTGCCAGCAAAGCGGGGGCTAGCACAGATACGCAGTATTTT.

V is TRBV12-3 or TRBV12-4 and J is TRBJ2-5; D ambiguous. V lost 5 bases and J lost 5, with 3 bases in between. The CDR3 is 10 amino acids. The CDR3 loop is CASSEETQYF. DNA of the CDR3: TGTGCCAGCAGTGAGGAGACCCAGTACTTC.

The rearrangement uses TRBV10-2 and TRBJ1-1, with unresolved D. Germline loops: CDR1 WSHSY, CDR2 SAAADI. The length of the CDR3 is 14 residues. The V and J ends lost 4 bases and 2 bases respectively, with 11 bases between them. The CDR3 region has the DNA TGCGCCAGCAGTGTGTGGAGGGAAAACACTGAAGCTTTCTTT. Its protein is CASSVWRENTEAFF.

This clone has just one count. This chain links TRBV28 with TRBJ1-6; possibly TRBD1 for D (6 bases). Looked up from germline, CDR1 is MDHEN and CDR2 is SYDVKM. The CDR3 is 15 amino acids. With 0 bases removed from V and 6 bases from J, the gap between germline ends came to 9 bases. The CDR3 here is CASSLWTGPNSPLHF. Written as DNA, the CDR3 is TGTGCCAGCAGTTTATGGACAGGACCTAATTCACCCCTCCACTTT.

CDR3 sequence: CASSRQDISYNEQFF. As DNA, the CDR3 is TGTGCCAGCAGCCGACAGGATATTTCCTACAATGAGCAGTTCTTC. This rearrangement joins TRBV11-2 to TRBJ2-1; the D gene is possibly TRBD1 (6 bases). Germline lookup yields CDR1 SGHAT and CDR2 FQNNGV. This CDR3 is 15 amino acids long. V gave up 5 bases and J gave up 1 base, with 12 bases separating them.

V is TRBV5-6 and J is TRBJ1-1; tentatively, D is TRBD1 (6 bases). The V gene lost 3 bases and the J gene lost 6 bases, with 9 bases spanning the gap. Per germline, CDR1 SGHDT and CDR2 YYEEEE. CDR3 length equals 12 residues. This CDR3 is CASSSTGPEAFF. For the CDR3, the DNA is TGTGCCAGCAGCTCAACAGGGCCTGAAGCTTTCTTT.

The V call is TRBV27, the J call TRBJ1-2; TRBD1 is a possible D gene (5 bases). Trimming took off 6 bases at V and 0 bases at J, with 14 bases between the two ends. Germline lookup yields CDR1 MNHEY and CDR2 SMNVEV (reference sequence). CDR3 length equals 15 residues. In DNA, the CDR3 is TGTGCCAGCAGAAGACAGCTCCCGTCTAACTATGGCTACACCTTC. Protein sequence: CASRRQLPSNYGYTF.

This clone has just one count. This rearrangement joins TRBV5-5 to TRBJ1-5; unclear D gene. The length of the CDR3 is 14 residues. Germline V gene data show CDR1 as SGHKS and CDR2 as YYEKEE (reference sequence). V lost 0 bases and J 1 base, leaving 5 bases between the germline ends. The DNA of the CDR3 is TGTGCCAGCAGCTTGGGTCCGAGCAATCAGCCCCAGCATTTT. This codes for CASSLGPSNQPQHF.

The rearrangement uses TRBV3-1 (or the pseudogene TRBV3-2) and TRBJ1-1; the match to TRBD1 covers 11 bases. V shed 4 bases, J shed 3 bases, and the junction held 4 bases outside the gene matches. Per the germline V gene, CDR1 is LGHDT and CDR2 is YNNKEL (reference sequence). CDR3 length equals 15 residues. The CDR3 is CASSPGDRGYTEAFF. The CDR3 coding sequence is TGTGCCAGCAGCCCGGGGGACAGGGGGTACACTGAAGCTTTCTTT.

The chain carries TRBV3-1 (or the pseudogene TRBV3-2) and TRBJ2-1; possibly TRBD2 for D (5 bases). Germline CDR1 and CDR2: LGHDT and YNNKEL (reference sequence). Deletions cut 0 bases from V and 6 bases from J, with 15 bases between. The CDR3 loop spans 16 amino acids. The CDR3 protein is CASSQDYGGLGNEQFF. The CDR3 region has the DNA TGTGCCAGCAGCCAAGATTATGGCGGGTTGGGCAATGAGCAGTTCTTC.

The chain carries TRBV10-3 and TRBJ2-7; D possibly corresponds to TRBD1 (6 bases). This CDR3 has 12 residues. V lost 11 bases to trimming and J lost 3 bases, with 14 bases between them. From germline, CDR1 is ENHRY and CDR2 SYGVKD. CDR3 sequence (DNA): TGTGCCGTGGGACAAGACCTCTACGAGCAGTACTTC. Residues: CAVGQDLYEQYF.

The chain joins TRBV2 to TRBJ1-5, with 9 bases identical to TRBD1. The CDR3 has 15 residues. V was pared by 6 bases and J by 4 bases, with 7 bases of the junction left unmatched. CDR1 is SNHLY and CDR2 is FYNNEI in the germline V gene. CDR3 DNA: TGTGCCAGCAGGGGACAGGGAGAGGGGAATCAGCCCCAGCATTTT. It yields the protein CASRGQGEGNQPQHF.

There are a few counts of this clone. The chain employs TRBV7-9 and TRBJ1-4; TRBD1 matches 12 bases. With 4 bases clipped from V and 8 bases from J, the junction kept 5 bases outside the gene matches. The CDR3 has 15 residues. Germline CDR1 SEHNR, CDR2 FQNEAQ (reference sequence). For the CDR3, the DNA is TGTGCCAGCAGCTACCCCGGGACAGGGGGCGAAAAACTGTTTTTT. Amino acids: CASSYPGTGGEKLFF.

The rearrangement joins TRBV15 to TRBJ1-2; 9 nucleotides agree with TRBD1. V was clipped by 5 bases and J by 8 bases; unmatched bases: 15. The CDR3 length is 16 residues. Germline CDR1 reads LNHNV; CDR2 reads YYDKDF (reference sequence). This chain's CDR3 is CATSPRGTGTSGGYTF. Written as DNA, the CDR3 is TGTGCCACCAGCCCACGGGGGACAGGGACCTCGGGGGGCTACACCTTC.

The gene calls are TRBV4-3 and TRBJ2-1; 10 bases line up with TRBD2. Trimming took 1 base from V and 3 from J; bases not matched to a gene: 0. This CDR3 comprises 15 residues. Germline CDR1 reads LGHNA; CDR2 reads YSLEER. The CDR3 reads CASSQGTSGYNEQFF. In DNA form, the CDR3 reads TGCGCCAGCAGCCAAGGGACTAGCGGCTACAATGAGCAGTTCTTC.

The CDR3 reads CASSVQGSNEQFF. DNA for the CDR3: TGTGCCAGCAGCGTACAGGGAAGCAATGAGCAGTTCTTC. The chain has TRBV11-2 and TRBJ2-1, with TRBD1 as a possible D gene (6 bases). The CDR3 extends over 13 amino acids. V lost 5 bases and J 6 bases, leaving 11 bases between the germline ends. Germline V lookup: CDR1 SGHAT, CDR2 FQNNGV.

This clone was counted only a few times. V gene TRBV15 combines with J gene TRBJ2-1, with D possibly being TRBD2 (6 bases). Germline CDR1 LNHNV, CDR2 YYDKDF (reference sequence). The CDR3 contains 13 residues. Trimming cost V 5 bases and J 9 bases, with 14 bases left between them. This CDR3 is CATSGLLETEQFF. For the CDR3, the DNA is TGTGCCACCAGCGGACTACTAGAGACTGAGCAGTTCTTC.

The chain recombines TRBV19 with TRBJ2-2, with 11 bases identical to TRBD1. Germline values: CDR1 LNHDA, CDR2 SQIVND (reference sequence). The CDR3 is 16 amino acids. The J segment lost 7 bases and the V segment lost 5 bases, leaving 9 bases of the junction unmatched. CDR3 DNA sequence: TGTGCCAGTAGTCTTCGGGACAGGGGGTCTATCGGGGAGCTGTTTTTT. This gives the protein CASSLRDRGSIGELFF.

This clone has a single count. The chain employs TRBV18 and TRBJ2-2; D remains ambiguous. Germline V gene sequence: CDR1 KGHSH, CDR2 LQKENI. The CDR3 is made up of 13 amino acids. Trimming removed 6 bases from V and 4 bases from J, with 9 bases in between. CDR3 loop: CASSLHPTGELFF. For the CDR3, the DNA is TGTGCCAGCTCGTTACACCCCACCGGGGAGCTGTTTTTT.

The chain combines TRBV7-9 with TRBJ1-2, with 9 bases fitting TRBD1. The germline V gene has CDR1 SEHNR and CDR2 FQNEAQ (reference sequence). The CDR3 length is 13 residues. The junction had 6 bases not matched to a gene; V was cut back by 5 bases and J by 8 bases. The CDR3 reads CASSVGQGSGYTF. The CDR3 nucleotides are TGTGCCAGCAGCGTGGGACAGGGCAGCGGCTACACCTTC. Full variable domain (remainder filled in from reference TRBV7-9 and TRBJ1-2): DTGVSQNPRHKITKRGQNVTFRCDPISEHNRLYWYRQTLGQGPEFLTYFQNEAQLEKSRLLSDRFSAERPKGSFSTLEIQRTEQGDSAMYLCASSVGQGSGYTFGSGTRLTVV.

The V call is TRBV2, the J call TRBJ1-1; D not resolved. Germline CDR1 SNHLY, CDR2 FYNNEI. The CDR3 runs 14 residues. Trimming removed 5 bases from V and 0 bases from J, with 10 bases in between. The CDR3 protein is CASSIRVVNTEAFF. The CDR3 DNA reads TGTGCCAGCAGTATACGGGTCGTGAACACTGAAGCTTTCTTT.

CDR3 sequence: CASSLDSGGALTGELFF. The CDR3 DNA is TGCGCCAGCAGCTTGGACAGCGGGGGGGCCCTCACCGGGGAGCTGTTTTTT. J is TRBJ2-2 and V is TRBV5-1; 10 bases line up with TRBD2. This CDR3 comprises 17 residues. The junction had 6 bases not matched to a gene; V was cut back by 0 bases and J by 4 bases. Germline V gene sequence: CDR1 SGHRS, CDR2 YFSETQ.

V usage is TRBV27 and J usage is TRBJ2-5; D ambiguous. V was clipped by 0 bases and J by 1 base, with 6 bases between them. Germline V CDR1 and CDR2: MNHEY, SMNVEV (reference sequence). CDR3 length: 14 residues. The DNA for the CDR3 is TGTGCCAGCAGTTTATCTGCTACCCAAGAGACCCAGTACTTC. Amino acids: CASSLSATQETQYF.